The next 2 T cell receptor beta chains were all read from a single sample in a study of cytomegalovirus exposure and HLA in healthy donors. Use of 60 Vbeta and 13 Jbeta primers characterized the PCR. Generated by immunoSEQ multiplex PCR, the TCRdb table keeps only in-frame clones and is missing some. The table has 100,000 to 150,000 clones, 75% to 85% seen once; the top ten hold around 8.5%. The sequenced material came from PBMCs. The receptors stem from a woman in her fifties or sixties in good health and CMV-seropositive.

V is TRBV27 and J is TRBJ2-7, with a tentative D call TRBD2 (6 bases). The CDR3 consists of 17 residues. Trimming removed 5 bases from V and 3 bases from J, with 23 bases in between. Germline assignment: CDR1 MNHEY and CDR2 SMNVEV (reference sequence). The CDR3 DNA reads TGTGCCAGCAGTCCCCGCGGGACCTCGGTAGGGAACTACGAGCAGTACTTC. Encoded protein: CASSPRGTSVGNYEQYF.

The chain joins TRBV14 to TRBJ1-3; a weak D match, TRBD1 (5 bases). CDR1 and CDR2 (germline): SGHDN, FVKESK. The V end was cut by 0 bases, the J end by 5 bases, with 14 bases between. CDR3 length equals 16 residues. The CDR3 region has the DNA TGTGCCAGCAGCCAAGACGGGGGAATTAAAAGAAACACCATATATTTT. Its translation is CASSQDGGIKRNTIYF.